A single sample gave rise to the 27 T cell receptor beta chains below, sequenced in a study of T cell repertoires in cytomegalovirus infection. The antigens for these receptors are not known. Each CDR3 protein is one row after TCRdb ran MiXCR on the reads. The sample shows approximately 110,000 distinct CDR3 sequences, about 30% of them seen only once. The input for sequencing was CD8+ T cells from cultured PBMCs, taken from culture after CMV antigen stimulation. Source of these receptors: a human donor in good health (CMV status not recorded). Some clones in this sample may be carry-over from other donors' samples.

This clonotype has a count of ten or more. V gene TRBV18 combines with J gene TRBJ2-1, with D possibly matching TRBD2 (5 bases). Per germline, CDR1 KGHSH and CDR2 LQKENI. Trimming removed 1 base from V and 4 bases from J, with 17 bases in between. There are 17 residues in the CDR3. The CDR3 is CASSPLSRHPGYNEQFF. For the CDR3, the DNA is TGTGCCAGCTCACCACTCTCACGCCACCCGGGGTACAATGAGCAGTTCTTC.

The sample holds a few counts of this clonotype. The rearrangement joins TRBV12-3 or TRBV12-4 to TRBJ2-5, with D unresolved. The CDR3 covers 12 residues. V dropped 5 bases and J dropped 4 bases, with 8 bases sitting between them. The CDR3 spells CASSPTRETQYF. CDR3 coding DNA: TGTGCCAGCAGTCCGACGAGAGAGACCCAGTACTTC.

In this sample, this clonotype turned up a few times. The V gene is TRBV9, the J gene TRBJ1-6, with 9 positions matching TRBD1. Germline V gives CDR1 SGDLS, CDR2 YYNGEE. Losses at the gene ends were 3 bases for V and 9 bases for J; bases not matched to a gene: 7. The CDR3 has 15 residues. CDR3 loop: CASSATVTGGSPLHF. The CDR3 bases are TGTGCCAGCAGCGCGACCGTGACAGGGGGTTCACCCCTCCACTTT. Drawing the rest from reference TRBV9 and TRBJ1-6, the complete variable domain is DSGVTQTPKHLITATGQRVTLRCSPRSGDLSVYWYQQSLDQGLQFLIQYYNGEERAKGNILERFSAQQFPDLHSELNLSSLELGDSALYFCASSATVTGGSPLHFGNGTRLTVT.

There are a few counts of this clonotype. This chain uses TRBV6-2 or TRBV6-3 with TRBJ2-1; 9 nucleotides line up with TRBD2. J gave up 8 bases and V 6 bases, and 17 bases lay outside the gene matches. The CDR3 contains 17 residues. The germline V gene encodes CDR1 MNHEY and CDR2 SVGEGT. CDR3 DNA: TGTGCCAGCAGCCGCCGAATAAGCGGGGGGCCCGGGGATGAGCAGTTCTTC. Its protein is CASSRRISGGPGDEQFF.

In its sample, this clonotype was seen a few times. V usage is TRBV20-1 and J usage is TRBJ1-1; D unresolved. The CDR3 has 14 residues. The germline CDR1 and CDR2 sequences are DFQATT and SNEGSKA (reference sequence). Trimming removed 3 bases from V and 0 bases from J, with 11 bases in between. Here the CDR3 DNA reads TGCAGTGCTAGGCCGACGGTTATGAACACTGAAGCTTTCTTT. Protein sequence: CSARPTVMNTEAFF.

In this sample, this clonotype is medium-sized. The rearrangement links TRBV4-1 to TRBJ1-5; D is perhaps TRBD1 (5 bases). Looked up from germline, CDR1 is MGHRA and CDR2 is YSYEKL. The CDR3 covers 14 residues. Trimming removed 3 bases from V and 5 bases from J, with 11 bases in between. The CDR3 here is CASSQGDGHQPQHF. The CDR3 DNA is TGCGCCAGCAGCCAGGGGGACGGCCATCAGCCCCAGCATTTT.

This clonotype was seen repeatedly, ten times or more. The chain combines TRBV7-8 with TRBJ1-5, with D possibly matching TRBD1 (5 bases). This CDR3 has 16 amino acids. The V gene lost 1 base and the J gene lost 0 bases, with 10 bases spanning the gap. Per the germline V gene, CDR1 is SGHVS and CDR2 is FQNEAQ. In DNA form, the CDR3 reads TGTGCCAGCAGCTTAGAGGGGAGCCTTAGCAATCAGCCCCAGCATTTT. Its protein is CASSLEGSLSNQPQHF. Supplemented by reference TRBV7-8 and TRBJ1-5, the full variable domain reads GAGVSQSPRYKVAKRGQDVALRCDPISGHVSLFWYQQALGQGPEFLTYFQNEAQLDKSGLPSDRFFAERPEGSVSTLKIQRTQQEDSAVYLCASSLEGSLSNQPQHFGDGTRLSIL.

This sequence joins TRBV6-2 or TRBV6-3 and TRBJ2-3, with no clear D. Trimming pared 6 bases from V and 4 bases from J, leaving 11 bases between. CDR1 is MNHEY, CDR2 SVGEGT, per germline. There are 13 residues in the CDR3. In DNA form, the CDR3 reads TGTGCCAGCAGCTACCAACTTGCAGATACGCAGTATTTT. This encodes CASSYQLADTQYF.

This clonotype was picked up many times. V gene TRBV5-8 combines with J gene TRBJ2-4; unclear D gene. Germline V lookup: CDR1 SGHTS, CDR2 YDEGEE. Trimming took off 3 bases at V and 12 bases at J, with 1 base between the two ends. This CDR3 has 8 amino acids. The CDR3 region is CASSSQYF. The DNA for the CDR3 is TGTGCCAGCAGCTCTCAGTACTTC.

This chain connects TRBV12-5 to TRBJ2-6; D may match TRBD1 or TRBD2 (5 bases each). The CDR3 has 19 residues. Germline lookup yields CDR1 LGHNT and CDR2 FRNRAP. V dropped 3 bases and J dropped 0 bases, with 18 bases sitting between them. CDR3 sequence reads: CASGFMGVGVFSGANVLTF. The CDR3 region has the DNA TGTGCTAGTGGTTTTATGGGTGTGGGGGTTTTCTCTGGGGCCAACGTCCTGACTTTC.

This clonotype has a handful of counts. This chain links TRBV11-1 with TRBJ2-3; 8 bases map to TRBD2. The CDR3 spans 17 residues. Germline loops: CDR1 SGHAT, CDR2 FQDESV (reference sequence). The V and J ends lost 4 bases and 4 bases, in that order; junction bases with no gene match: 13. CDR3 in amino acids: CASSSTGLAGIPDTQYF. In DNA, the CDR3 is TGTGCCAGCAGCTCAACGGGATTAGCGGGGATCCCAGATACGCAGTATTTT.

This clonotype has only a few counts. The J gene is TRBJ1-6, the V gene TRBV6-4; D unclear. This CDR3 has 15 amino acids. V lost 0 bases and J lost 7, with 10 bases in between. Germline V gene sequence: CDR1 MRHNA, CDR2 SNTAGT. The CDR3 is CASSDSNGNNSPLHF. The CDR3 DNA reads as TGTGCCAGCAGTGACTCGAACGGGAACAATTCACCCCTCCACTTT.

There are a few counts of this clonotype. The chain combines TRBV6-1 with TRBJ2-7; D is ambiguous. Trimming took 8 bases from V and 0 from J, leaving 11 bases between them. This CDR3 has 13 amino acids. Germline V gives CDR1 MNHNS, CDR2 SASEGT. The CDR3 sequence: CASGVSSSYEQYF. CDR3 coding DNA: TGTGCCAGCGGCGTGTCGAGCTCCTACGAGCAGTACTTC.

About this clonotype itself: A much larger clone sits a single nucleotide away, making a read error possible. The rearrangement uses TRBV12-3 or TRBV12-4 and TRBJ2-5, with no clear D. Deletions cut 6 bases from V and 1 base from J, with 18 bases between. The CDR3 consists of 16 residues. CDR3 DNA sequence: TGTGCCAGCAGGCGTCGCCTATCAGCCCCCCAAGAGACCCAGTACTTC. Residues: CASRRRLSAPQETQYF.

This clonotype was counted a few times. V is TRBV7-6 and J is TRBJ1-1; a weak D match, TRBD1 (5 bases). Germline assignment: CDR1 SGHVS and CDR2 FNYEAQ. V lost 5 bases and J lost 3, with 13 bases in between. CDR3 length: 14 residues. In nucleotides, the CDR3 is TGTGCCAGCAGCCCGGCGGGGGGGTACACTGAAGCTTTCTTT. As protein: CASSPAGGYTEAFF.

This clonotype was found a few times. A junction boundary mismatches the germline segment, possibly from a read error. The chain joins TRBV7-7 to TRBJ2-5, with D unclear. Germline V gene sequence: CDR1 SSHAT, CDR2 FNYEAQ (reference sequence). The CDR3 runs to 15 residues. The CDR3 DNA reads as TGTGCTAGCAGCTTAGTGCCGGGTGGGAAGGAGACCCAGTACTTC. Its protein product is CASSLVPGGKETQYF.

This clonotype has only a few counts. The rearrangement uses TRBV19 and TRBJ1-2; TRBD1 is a possible D gene (5 bases). Germline V gene data show CDR1 as LNHDA and CDR2 as SQIVND (reference sequence). There are 12 residues in the CDR3. The V and J ends lost 10 bases and 7 bases respectively, with 16 bases between them. In DNA, the CDR3 is TGTGCCACCCACGGAGGACACCTTGGCTACACCTTC. Translating it yields CATHGGHLGYTF.

This clonotype occurred many times. This rearrangement joins TRBV7-9 to TRBJ1-1, with 11 bases lining up with TRBD1. Germline CDR1 is SEHNR and CDR2 is FQNEAQ (reference sequence). This CDR3 is built from 17 residues. Trimming took 5 bases from V and 1 from J; bases not matched to a gene: 9. The CDR3 here is CASSPTWDRGSNTEAFF. The CDR3 nucleotides are TGTGCCAGCAGCCCCACGTGGGACAGGGGGTCGAACACTGAAGCTTTCTTT.

This chain connects TRBV27 to TRBJ2-3, with D possibly being TRBD2 (5 bases). The CDR3 extends over 16 amino acids. V was shortened by 4 bases and J by 2 bases, with 16 bases between the two germline ends. Germline V gives CDR1 MNHEY, CDR2 SMNVEV (reference sequence). CDR3 region: CASSYGWAEDTDTQYF. CDR3 sequence (DNA): TGTGCCAGCAGTTACGGTTGGGCGGAGGACACAGATACGCAGTATTTT.

This clonotype was picked up a small number of times. This chain links TRBV4-1 with TRBJ1-1; 10 bases are a match to TRBD1. The J segment lost 1 base and the V segment lost 1 base, leaving 3 bases of the junction unmatched. CDR3 length: 16 amino acids. In germline, CDR1 is MGHRA, CDR2 YSYEKL. The CDR3 spells CASSQAGQGTNTEAFF. The CDR3 DNA sequence: TGCGCCAGCAGCCAAGCGGGACAGGGGACGAACACTGAAGCTTTCTTT.

This clonotype appeared a few times. The chain employs TRBV7-2 and TRBJ2-3; no clear D. Looked up from germline, CDR1 is SGHTA and CDR2 is FQGNSA. Trimming pared 3 bases from V and 4 bases from J, leaving 11 bases between. The CDR3 has 14 amino acids. CDR3 DNA: TGTGCCAGCAGCTTTAATTTGGGCCCAGATACGCAGTATTTT. The encoded protein is CASSFNLGPDTQYF. The full variable domain, completed using reference TRBV7-2 and TRBJ2-3, is GAGVSQSPSNKVTEKGKDVELRCDPISGHTALYWYRQSLGQGLEFLIYFQGNSAPDKSGLPSDRFSAERTGGSVSTLTIQRTQQEDSAVYLCASSFNLGPDTQYFGPGTRLTVL.

This clonotype came up many times. The genes are TRBV7-9 and TRBJ2-3, with D possibly matching TRBD2 (5 bases). V was trimmed by 5 bases and J by 4 bases, leaving 13 bases between them. CDR1 is SEHNR and CDR2 is FQNEAQ in the germline V gene (reference sequence). The CDR3 has 14 residues. CDR3 sequence reads: CASSPPGLADTQYF. The CDR3 coding sequence is TGTGCCAGCAGCCCCCCGGGGTTGGCAGATACGCAGTATTTT.

This clonotype was found a few times. This sequence joins TRBV18 and TRBJ2-3, with D maybe TRBD2 (6 bases). CDR3 length: 19 amino acids. Trimming took 0 bases from V and 4 from J, leaving 23 bases between them. Germline CDR1 is KGHSH and CDR2 is LQKENI. CDR3: CASSPPEGRGPNWADTQYF. Written as DNA, the CDR3 is TGTGCCAGCTCACCACCGGAGGGTAGGGGCCCTAATTGGGCAGATACGCAGTATTTT.

This clonotype was detected only a few times. The chain uses TRBV6-5 and TRBJ2-2, with 9 bases identical to TRBD2. The CDR3 consists of 17 residues. With V trimmed by 0 bases and J by 10 bases, 12 bases remained unmatched. The germline V gene encodes CDR1 MNHEY and CDR2 SVGAGI. The DNA for the CDR3 is TGTGCCAGCAGTTACTCGACACTAGCGGGTCCCGTCCCGGAGCTGTTTTTT. Protein product: CASSYSTLAGPVPELFF.

The chain recombines TRBV6-6 with TRBJ2-1, with D unclear. This CDR3 is built from 13 residues. Germline V lookup: CDR1 MNHNY, CDR2 SVGAGI (reference sequence). Trimming pared 6 bases from V and 10 bases from J, leaving 16 bases between. DNA of the CDR3: TGTGCCAGCAGCCCCGGACGCTACGAAGAGCAGTTCTTC. Translated: CASSPGRYEEQFF.

This clonotype came up a few times. V and J are TRBV4-3 and TRBJ1-2; 8 bases are a match to TRBD1. Germline V gives CDR1 LGHNA, CDR2 YSLEER. J was trimmed by 8 bases and V by 4 bases; bases with no gene match: 9. This CDR3 is built from 14 residues. The CDR3 DNA reads as TGCGCCAGCAGCCCATCGGACAGGGTAGGGGGCTACACCTTC. It is translated as CASSPSDRVGGYTF.

This clonotype was recorded a few times. This chain connects TRBV6-2 or TRBV6-3 to TRBJ1-2, with D hard to call. V gave up 1 base and J gave up 2 bases, with 5 bases separating them. The CDR3 length is 13 residues. The germline V gene encodes CDR1 MNHEY and CDR2 SVGEGT. The CDR3 reads CASSYLGNYGYTF. CDR3 in DNA: TGTGCCAGCAGTTACTTGGGAAACTATGGCTACACCTTC.